This record covers a single T cell receptor beta chain. The antigen is not known. Unique molecular identifiers had been added to the TCR beta cDNA libraries. Between roughly 0.95 and 10 million T cells gave rise to 450,000 to 650,000 cDNA molecules. Using its own MiXCR run on the PCR reads, TCRdb lists one record per CDR3 protein. The sample lists about 820,000 distinct CDR3 sequences, approximately 53% occurring once. The sample comes from a study of post-analysis software for immune sequencing data. Findings of the study overall: Controls' normalized Chao1 diversity significantly exceeded that of multiple sclerosis patients. F-measure co-clustering was strong for batch-matched samples. Four or five TRBV segments occurring more often in patients than controls included TRBV5-6, TRBV5-1 and TRBV20-1.

V lost 7 bases to trimming and J lost 5 bases, with 23 bases between them. Germline V gene data show CDR1 as ENHRY and CDR2 as SYGVKD. The length of the CDR3 is 16 residues. The chain is built from TRBV10-3 and TRBJ1-1; TRBD1 is a possible D gene (6 bases). The sample comprised blood. The sequence was obtained from a girl aged 5-17 years with multiple sclerosis. CDR3 nucleotides: TGTGCCATCACTCTCTCCGGCGGCCAGGGGAGGACTGAAGCTTTCTTT. Its translation: CAITLSGGQGRTEAFF.